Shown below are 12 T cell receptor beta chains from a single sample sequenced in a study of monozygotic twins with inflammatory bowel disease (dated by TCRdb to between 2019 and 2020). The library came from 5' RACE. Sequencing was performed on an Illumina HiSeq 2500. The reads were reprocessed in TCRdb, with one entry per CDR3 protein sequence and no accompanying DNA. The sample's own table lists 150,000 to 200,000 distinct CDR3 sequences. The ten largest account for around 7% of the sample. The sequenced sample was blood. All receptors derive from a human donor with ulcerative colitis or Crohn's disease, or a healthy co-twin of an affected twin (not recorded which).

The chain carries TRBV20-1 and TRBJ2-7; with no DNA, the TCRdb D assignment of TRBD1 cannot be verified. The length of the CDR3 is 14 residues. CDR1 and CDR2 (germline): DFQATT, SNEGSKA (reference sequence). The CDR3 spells CSARGERMVSEQYF.

The CDR3 sequence: CASSFGTGKSQPQHF. The chain carries TRBV5-1 and TRBJ1-5; TCRdb's D call, TRBD1, is unchecked because there is no DNA. The germline CDR1 and CDR2 sequences are SGHRS and YFSETQ. The CDR3 consists of 15 residues.

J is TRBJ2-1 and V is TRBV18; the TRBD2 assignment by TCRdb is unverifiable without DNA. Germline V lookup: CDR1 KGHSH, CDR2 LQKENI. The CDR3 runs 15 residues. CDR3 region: CASSPFWRQYNEQFF. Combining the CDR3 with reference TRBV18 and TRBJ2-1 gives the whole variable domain NAGVMQNPRHLVRRRGQEARLRCSPMKGHSHVYWYRQLPEEGLKFMVYLQKENIIDESGMPKERFSAEFPKEGPSILRIQQVVRGDSAAYFCASSPFWRQYNEQFFGPGTRLTVL.

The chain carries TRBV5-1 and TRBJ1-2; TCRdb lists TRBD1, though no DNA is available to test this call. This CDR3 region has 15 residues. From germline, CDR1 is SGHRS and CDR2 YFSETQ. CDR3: CASSLNGGSNYGYTF.

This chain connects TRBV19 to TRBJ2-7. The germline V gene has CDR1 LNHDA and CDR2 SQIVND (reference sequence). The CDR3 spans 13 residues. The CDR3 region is CASSHTHPYEQYF.

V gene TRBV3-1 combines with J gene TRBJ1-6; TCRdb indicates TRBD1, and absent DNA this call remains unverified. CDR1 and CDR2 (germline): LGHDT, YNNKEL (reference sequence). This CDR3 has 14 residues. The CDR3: CASSRDTGNSPFHF.

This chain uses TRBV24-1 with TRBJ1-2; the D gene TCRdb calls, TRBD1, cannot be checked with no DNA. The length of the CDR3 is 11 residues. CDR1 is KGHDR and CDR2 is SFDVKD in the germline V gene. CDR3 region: CATSHQGGYTF.

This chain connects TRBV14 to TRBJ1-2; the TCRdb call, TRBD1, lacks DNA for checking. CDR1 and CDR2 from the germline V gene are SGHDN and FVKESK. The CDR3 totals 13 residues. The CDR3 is CASSPRGFYGYTF.

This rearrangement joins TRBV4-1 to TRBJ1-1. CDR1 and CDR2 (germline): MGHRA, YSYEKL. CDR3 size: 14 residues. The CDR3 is CASSQDSVNTEAFF.

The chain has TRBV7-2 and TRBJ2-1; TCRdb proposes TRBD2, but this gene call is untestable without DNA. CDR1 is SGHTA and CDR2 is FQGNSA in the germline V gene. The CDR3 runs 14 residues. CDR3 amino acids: CASSIAGLGNEQFF.

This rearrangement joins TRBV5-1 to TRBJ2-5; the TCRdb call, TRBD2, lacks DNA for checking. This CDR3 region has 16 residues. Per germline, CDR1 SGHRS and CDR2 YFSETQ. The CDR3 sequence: CASGSFLPGVGETQYF.

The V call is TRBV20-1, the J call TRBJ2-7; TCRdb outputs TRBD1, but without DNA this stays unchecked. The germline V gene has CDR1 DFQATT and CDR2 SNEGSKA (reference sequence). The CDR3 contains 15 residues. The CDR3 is CSAGTRDRPSYEQYF.